This TCR beta chain stems from a study of blood T cell repertoires in COVID-19. The overall study: Acute and convalescent COVID-19 specimens originated in the United States, Italy and Spain. PBMCs, B-cell-depleted T cells, or T cells were the source of the cDNA or gDNA that made up the material.

This clone was picked up one time. Assay: immunoSEQ multiplex PCR; the TCRdb copy retains only in-frame clones and omits some. The table has 55,000 to 65,000 clones, approximately 79% seen once. Germline-derived CDR1 and CDR2 are MNHEY and SMNVEV (reference sequence). The CDR3 is 17 amino acids. V lost 3 bases to trimming and J lost 1 base, with 18 bases between them. The V and J genes are TRBV27 and TRBJ1-1; D unclear. The receptor's source is a man in his sixties with acute or convalescent COVID-19. The sample consisted of peripheral blood. The CDR3 DNA is TGTGCCAGCAGTTTCTCAGCCCAGGTCATGAGGAACACTGAAGCTTTCTTT. The encoded protein is CASSFSAQVMRNTEAFF.